This T cell receptor beta chain was captured by sequencing in a study of OX40 agonist ivuxolimab in advanced cancers. Turning to the study itself: Patients were treated with ivuxolimab, an agonistic anti-OX40 (CD134) antibody. Partial response was recorded in three patients: one hepatocellular carcinoma and two cutaneous melanoma cases. Those enrolled were less than 85% male, with a mean age of approximately 60 years and ages from about 20 to 90.

Drawing of blood for sampling happened at baseline, at cycle 4 day 1, and at cycle 7 day 1. Germline V gene data show CDR1 as LGHNA and CDR2 as YNFKEQ. Between the trimmed V and J ends, which lost 3 bases and 10 bases, there was a span of 19 bases. This CDR3 has 15 residues. Assay used: immunoSEQ multiplex PCR; TCRdb lists only in-frame clones, some missing. The sample includes about 82,000 clones, approximately 84% of them seen just once. Sequenced here: CD4+ or CD8+ T cells sorted from blood, sampled in a trial of the OX40 agonist ivuxolimab. The chain combines TRBV4-2 with TRBJ2-1, with no clear D. The receptor was derived from an adult with an advanced solid tumor such as melanoma, head and neck, liver or kidney cancer. CDR3 coding DNA: TGTGCCAGCAGCCAGGATGGGTTGAGAGGCCGAGAGCAGTTCTTC. Translated: CASSQDGLRGREQFF.